The clone carrying this T cell receptor beta chain was counted a single time. CDR3 length: 17 residues. V shed 6 bases and J 3 bases; nucleotides not matched to a gene: 12. Germline V gene sequence: CDR1 MDHEN, CDR2 SYDVKM. This sample is drawn from a study of blood T cell repertoires in COVID-19. Looking at the study overall: Material from acute and convalescent COVID-19 was sourced from the United States, Italy and Spain. Sources were T cells, B-cell-depleted T cells, or PBMCs; the material itself was cDNA or gDNA.

Per the study methods: Nucleated cell counts were estimated from reference gene primer amplification. The assay was immunoSEQ multiplex PCR, and TCRdb's table has in-frame clones only and misses some. V, J and clone size are taken as reported in that table, and D and trimming were inferred from the DNA itself. The table has hundreds of thousands of clones, about nine tenths seen once. This TCR came from a man aged 60 to 69 who had recovered from COVID-19. The chain recombines TRBV28 with TRBJ2-2; 8 bases are a match to TRBD1. The sequenced material came from peripheral blood. The CDR3 protein is CASRKTRTGFDTGELFF. CDR3 DNA: TGTGCCAGCAGGAAAACGAGGACAGGGTTCGACACCGGGGAGCTGTTTTTT.